This is a list of T cell receptor beta chains from one sample in a study of T cell responses to AZD1222 COVID-19 vaccine. Some clones are missing from TCRdb's copy, which holds only in-frame ones; the method was immunoSEQ multiplex PCR. The sample includes about 96,000 clones, 80% to 90% of them seen just once. The sequencing used peripheral blood, collected on day 0 of AZD1222 vaccination. These receptors all come from an adult in good health. The CDR3 runs from the conserved cysteine through the conserved F or W. A D gene is named only where the DNA matches it firmly. Where a row states a size, it is once, few, many or the class of an expanded clone; other rows omit it.

d_gene	v_gene	j_gene	abundance	CDR3nt	CDR3aa
-	TRBV10-3	TRBJ2-5	-	TGTGCCTCCATGGGAGGTAGCGGCGGAGAGACCCAGTACTTC	CASMGGSGGETQYF
-	TRBV5-6	TRBJ1-2	few	TGTGCCAGCAGCTTCGACCAGGGTTACTATGGCTACACCTTC	CASSFDQGYYGYTF
-	TRBV7-9	TRBJ2-5	-	TGTGCCAGCAGTCTGGGCGGCGGGGTAGTTGGAGAGACCCAGTACTTC	CASSLGGGVVGETQYF
-	TRBV3-1/TRBV3-2	TRBJ1-1	few	TGTGCCAGCAGCCATGAGGGGTTCACTGAAGCTTTCTTT	CASSHEGFTEAFF
-	TRBV28	TRBJ2-1	-	TGTGCCAGCAGTTTCCCGAATTACAATGAGCAGTTCTTC	CASSFPNYNEQFF
-	TRBV29-1	TRBJ2-7	-	TGCAGCGTTCGAGAAGGTGACTACGAGCAGTACTTC	CSVREGDYEQYF
-	TRBV7-9	TRBJ2-1	-	TGTGCCAGCAGCTTAATGGGGGGGCCTGCTGAGCAGTTCTTC	CASSLMGGPAEQFF
-	TRBV9	TRBJ2-7	-	TGTGCCAGCAGCGTAGCTCTGACTAGGGACGAGCAGTACTTC	CASSVALTRDEQYF
-	TRBV7-3	TRBJ1-1	-	TGTGCCAGCAGCCCAACGTCGGGGGCTACTGAAGCTTTCTTT	CASSPTSGATEAFF
TRBD1	TRBV27	TRBJ1-5	once	TGTGCCAGCTCGGACAGGGGATCTTATCAGCCCCAGCATTTT	CASSDRGSYQPQHF